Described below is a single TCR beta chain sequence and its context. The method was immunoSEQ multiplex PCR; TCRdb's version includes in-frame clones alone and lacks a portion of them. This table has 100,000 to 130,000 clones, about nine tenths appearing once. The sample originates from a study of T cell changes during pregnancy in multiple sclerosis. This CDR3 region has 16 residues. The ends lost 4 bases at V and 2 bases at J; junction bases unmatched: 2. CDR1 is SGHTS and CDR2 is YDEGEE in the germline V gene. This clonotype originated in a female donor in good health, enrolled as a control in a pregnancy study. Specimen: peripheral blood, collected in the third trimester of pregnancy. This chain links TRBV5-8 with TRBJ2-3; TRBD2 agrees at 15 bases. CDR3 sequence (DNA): TGTGCCAGCAGCGGACTAGCGGGGGGGATCACAGATACGCAGTATTTT. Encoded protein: CASSGLAGGITDTQYF.